This TCR beta chain was sequenced during a study of blood T cell repertoires in COVID-19. Looking at the study overall: T cells, B-cell-depleted T cells, or PBMCs provided the cDNA or gDNA that served as material.

The CDR3 runs 18 residues. The junction had 16 bases not matched to a gene; V was cut back by 5 bases and J by 2 bases. Per the germline V gene, CDR1 is SGHNT and CDR2 is YYREEE (reference sequence). The repertoire was sequenced with immunoSEQ multiplex PCR; TCRdb's copy has only in-frame clones and lacks some. The sample shows about 180,000 clones, approximately 83% of them seen only once. The sequence was obtained from a human donor with active or convalescent COVID-19. The donor label of this sample is uncertain. The source material was peripheral blood. The chain joins TRBV5-4 to TRBJ2-3; 8 nucleotides match TRBD2. CDR3 DNA sequence: TGTGCCAGCAGGATCGAAACACAAGCGGGAGTGGTCACAGATACGCAGTATTTT. The encoded protein is CASRIETQAGVVTDTQYF.